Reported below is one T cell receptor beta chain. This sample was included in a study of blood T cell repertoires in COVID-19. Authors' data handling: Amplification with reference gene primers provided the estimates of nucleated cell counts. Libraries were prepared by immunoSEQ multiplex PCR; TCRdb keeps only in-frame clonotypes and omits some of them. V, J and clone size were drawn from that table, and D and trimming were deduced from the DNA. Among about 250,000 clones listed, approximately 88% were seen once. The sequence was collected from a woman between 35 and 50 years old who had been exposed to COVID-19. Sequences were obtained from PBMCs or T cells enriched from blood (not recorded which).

The chain's CDR3 is CASSSTLYRRSEKLFF. The DNA of the CDR3 is TGTGCCAGCAGCTCCACCTTATATCGCCGGAGTGAAAAACTGTTTTTT. The V and J genes are TRBV7-6 and TRBJ1-4, with D hard to call. V was clipped by 4 bases and J by 7 bases, with 19 bases between them. Germline CDR1 is SGHVS and CDR2 is FNYEAQ. The CDR3 is 16 amino acids.